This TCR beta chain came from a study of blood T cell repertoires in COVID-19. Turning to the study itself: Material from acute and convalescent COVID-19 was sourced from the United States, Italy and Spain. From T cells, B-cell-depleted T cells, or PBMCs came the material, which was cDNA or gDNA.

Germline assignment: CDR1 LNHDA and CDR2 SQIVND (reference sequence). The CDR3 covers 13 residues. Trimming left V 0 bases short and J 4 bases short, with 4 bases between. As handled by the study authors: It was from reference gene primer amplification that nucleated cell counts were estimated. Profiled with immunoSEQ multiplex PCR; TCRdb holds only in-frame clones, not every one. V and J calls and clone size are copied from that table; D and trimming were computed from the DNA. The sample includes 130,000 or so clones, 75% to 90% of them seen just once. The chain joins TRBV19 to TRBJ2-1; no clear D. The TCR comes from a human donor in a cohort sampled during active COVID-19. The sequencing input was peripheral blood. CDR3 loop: CASSIDNYNEQFF. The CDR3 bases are TGTGCCAGTAGTATAGATAATTACAATGAGCAGTTCTTC. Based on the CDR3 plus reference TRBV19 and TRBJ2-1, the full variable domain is DGGITQSPKYLFRKEGQNVTLSCEQNLNHDAMYWYRQDPGQGLRLIYYSQIVNDFQKGDIAEGYSVSREKKESFPLTVTSAQKNPTAFYLCASSIDNYNEQFFGPGTRLTVL.